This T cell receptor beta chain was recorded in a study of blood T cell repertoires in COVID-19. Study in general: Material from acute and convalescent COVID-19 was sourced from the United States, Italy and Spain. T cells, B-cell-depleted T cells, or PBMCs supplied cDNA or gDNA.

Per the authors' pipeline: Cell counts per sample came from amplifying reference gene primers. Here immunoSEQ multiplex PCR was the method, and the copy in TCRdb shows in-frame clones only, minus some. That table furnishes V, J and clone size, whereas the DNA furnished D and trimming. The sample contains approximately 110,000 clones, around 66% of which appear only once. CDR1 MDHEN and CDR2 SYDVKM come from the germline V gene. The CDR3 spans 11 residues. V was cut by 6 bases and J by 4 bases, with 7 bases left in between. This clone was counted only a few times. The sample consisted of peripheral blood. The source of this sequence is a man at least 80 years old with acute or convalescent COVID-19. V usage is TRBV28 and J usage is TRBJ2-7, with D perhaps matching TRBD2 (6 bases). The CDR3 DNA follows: TGTGCCAGCAGGGGGGGATACGAGCAGTACTTC. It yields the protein CASRGGYEQYF.